The next 23 T cell receptor beta chains were all read from a single sample in a study of blood T cell repertoires in COVID-19. Some clones are missing from TCRdb's copy, which holds only in-frame ones; the method was immunoSEQ multiplex PCR. The sample includes 120,000 to 150,000 clones, 80% to 90% of them seen just once. The sample taken for sequencing was peripheral blood. The receptors come from a woman between 50 and 59 years old with active or convalescent COVID-19.

The chain links TRBV2 to TRBJ1-5, with 8 bases fitting TRBD1. Per the germline V gene, CDR1 is SNHLY and CDR2 is FYNNEI. Germline trimming cut 7 bases from V and 7 bases from J; bases unmatched to any gene: 6. The CDR3 contains 13 residues. The CDR3 protein is CASKNRGGQPQHF. The CDR3 DNA reads TGTGCCAGCAAAAACAGGGGGGGACAGCCCCAGCATTTT.

The genes are TRBV19 and TRBJ1-3; TRBD1 matches 7 bases. The CDR3 contains 17 residues. V was clipped by 4 bases and J by 1 base; unmatched bases: 10. From germline, CDR1 is LNHDA and CDR2 SQIVND (reference sequence). CDR3 sequence (DNA): TGTGCCAGTAGTACCCGGACAGGCCGACTTTCTGGAAACACCATATATTTT. Amino acids: CASSTRTGRLSGNTIYF.

Comment on this clone: Other DNA sequences from this sample encode an identical CDR3 as well. This chain uses TRBV7-2 with TRBJ2-3; the match to TRBD2 covers 12 bases. CDR1 is SGHTA and CDR2 is FQGNSA in the germline V gene. V gave up 5 bases and J gave up 3 bases; unmatched junction bases: 9. CDR3 length: 17 amino acids. CDR3 DNA: TGTGCCAGCAGCCCCCGACTAGCGGGAGTTGGGACAGATACGCAGTATTTT. Protein product: CASSPRLAGVGTDTQYF.

The chain joins TRBV7-2 to TRBJ2-2, with TRBD2 as a possible D gene (7 bases). The length of the CDR3 is 13 residues. Germline lookup yields CDR1 SGHTA and CDR2 FQGNSA. Trimming removed 4 bases at V and 10 bases at J, with 13 bases between. The CDR3 coding sequence is TGTGCCAGCAGCTGGGGCGGGGGACAGGAGCTGTTTTTT. Its translation is CASSWGGGQELFF.

The chain links TRBV7-8 to TRBJ1-2; TRBD1 agrees at 7 bases. V was pared by 5 bases and J by 7 bases, with 7 bases of the junction left unmatched. CDR3 length: 13 residues. Germline CDR1 is SGHVS and CDR2 is FQNEAQ. The CDR3 DNA is TGTGCCAGCAGCCAAACAGGGGATGGTGGCTACACCTTC. Protein: CASSQTGDGGYTF. The full variable domain, with the rest looked up from reference TRBV7-8 and TRBJ1-2, is GAGVSQSPRYKVAKRGQDVALRCDPISGHVSLFWYQQALGQGPEFLTYFQNEAQLDKSGLPSDRFFAERPEGSVSTLKIQRTQQEDSAVYLCASSQTGDGGYTFGSGTRLTVV.

J is TRBJ2-5 and V is TRBV27, with D possibly matching TRBD2 (6 bases). This CDR3 is built from 15 residues. The germline V gene has CDR1 MNHEY and CDR2 SMNVEV (reference sequence). V was clipped by 2 bases and J by 5 bases, with 15 bases between them. The CDR3 DNA follows: TGTGCCAGCAGTTTAAAAGGGACTGCCTGGGAGACCCAGTACTTC. Amino acids: CASSLKGTAWETQYF.

The chain uses TRBV20-1 and TRBJ2-1, with 9 nucleotides matching TRBD2. This CDR3 comprises 13 residues. Trimming at V came to 6 bases and at J to 6 bases, leaving 6 bases not matched to a gene. Germline assignment: CDR1 DFQATT and CDR2 SNEGSKA (reference sequence). The CDR3 spells CSASSGRSNEQFF. The CDR3 nucleotides read TGCAGTGCAAGTAGCGGGAGAAGCAATGAGCAGTTCTTC.

J is TRBJ1-1 and V is TRBV14; weak D call: TRBD1 (5 bases). This CDR3 is 14 amino acids long. V dropped 4 bases and J dropped 0 bases, with 9 bases sitting between them. Germline-derived CDR1 and CDR2 are SGHDN and FVKESK. This CDR3 is CASSLRVMNTEAFF. CDR3 DNA: TGTGCCAGCAGCCTCAGGGTAATGAACACTGAAGCTTTCTTT.

The V and J genes are TRBV27 and TRBJ2-7, with TRBD2 as a possible D gene (6 bases). The CDR3 is 19 amino acids. V was clipped by 6 bases and J by 3 bases, with 30 bases between them. Germline loops: CDR1 MNHEY, CDR2 SMNVEV (reference sequence). This CDR3 reads CASSRLNILGVADHYEQYF. Here the CDR3 DNA reads TGTGCCAGCAGCCGGCTAAATATACTGGGGGTAGCGGATCACTACGAGCAGTACTTC.

The V gene is TRBV29-1, the J gene TRBJ2-1, with TRBD2 identical over 13 bases. The CDR3 has 14 residues. Trimming took 8 bases from V and 9 from J; bases not matched to a gene: 10. CDR1 and CDR2 from the germline V gene are SQVTM and ANQGSEA. As DNA, the CDR3 is TGCAGCACCCGGACTAGCGGGAGAGGTGGTGAGCAGTTCTTC. Translating gives CSTRTSGRGGEQFF.

V and J are TRBV18 and TRBJ1-4; D gene uncertain. V shed 3 bases and J shed 4 bases, with 6 bases lying between them. This CDR3 is 13 amino acids long. Germline CDR1 and CDR2: KGHSH and LQKENI. The CDR3 protein is CASSPPNNEKLFF. The CDR3 nucleotides are TGTGCCAGCTCACCCCCAAATAATGAAAAACTGTTTTTT.

This clone was observed a handful of times. The genes are TRBV7-2 and TRBJ2-1; 8 bases are a match to TRBD2. Germline CDR1 and CDR2: SGHTA and FQGNSA. The V segment lost 3 bases and the J segment 4 bases; nucleotides outside the gene matches: 2. CDR3 length: 14 amino acids. The CDR3 sequence is CASSFGRGYNEQFF. The CDR3 nucleotides read TGTGCCAGCAGCTTCGGGAGGGGTTACAATGAGCAGTTCTTC.

This rearrangement joins TRBV3-1 (or the pseudogene TRBV3-2) to TRBJ1-3, with D possibly being TRBD1 (6 bases). Per germline, CDR1 LGHDT and CDR2 YNNKEL (reference sequence). CDR3 length: 16 residues. Trimming removed 1 base at V and 8 bases at J, with 18 bases between. The CDR3 sequence: CASSQGARGRVDTIYF. CDR3 nucleotide sequence: TGTGCCAGCAGCCAAGGGGCCAGGGGTCGGGTTGACACCATATATTTT.

This chain connects TRBV15 to TRBJ1-2; no clear D. The CDR3 has 15 residues. Trimming took off 0 bases at V and 4 bases at J, with 12 bases between the two ends. Germline CDR1 reads LNHNV; CDR2 reads YYDKDF (reference sequence). CDR3 sequence: CATSRETRAGYGYTF. CDR3 DNA: TGTGCCACCAGCAGAGAAACACGGGCGGGCTATGGCTACACCTTC.

The chain links TRBV5-1 to TRBJ2-6; D may be TRBD2 (6 bases). The CDR3 loop spans 18 amino acids. Germline assignment: CDR1 SGHRS and CDR2 YFSETQ. V gave up 5 bases and J gave up 0 bases, with 18 bases separating them. Here the CDR3 reads CASSARASVNSGANVLTF. CDR3 sequence (DNA): TGCGCCAGCAGTGCTCGGGCTAGCGTGAACTCTGGGGCCAACGTCCTGACTTTC.

The chain joins TRBV5-8 to TRBJ2-1; TRBD2 aligns across 9 bases. The CDR3 spans 15 residues. Trimming cost V 2 bases and J 11 bases; bases outside gene matches: 11. CDR1 SGHTS and CDR2 YDEGEE come from the germline V gene. The CDR3 DNA is TGTGCCAGCAGCTTTAGCGGGAGAGGCCAAGAGAAGCAGTTCTTC. Its translation is CASSFSGRGQEKQFF.

The gene calls are TRBV11-3 and TRBJ2-1, with D perhaps TRBD2 (7 bases). Germline V gives CDR1 SGHNT, CDR2 YENEEA. The CDR3 runs 17 residues. V was cut by 5 bases and J by 2 bases, with 19 bases left in between. The CDR3 DNA reads as TGTGCCAGCAGCCCTTCCTACGGGGGGCTAACCTACAATGAGCAGTTCTTC. It specifies CASSPSYGGLTYNEQFF.

V usage is TRBV7-6 and J usage is TRBJ2-2, with D possibly matching TRBD1 (5 bases). V was cut by 4 bases and J by 4 bases, with 16 bases left in between. Germline assignment: CDR1 SGHVS and CDR2 FNYEAQ. This CDR3 spans 16 amino acids. The DNA of the CDR3 is TGTGCCAGCAGCTCTCCACCGACAGTAGGCACCGGGGAGCTGTTTTTT. Translation: CASSSPPTVGTGELFF.

The chain is built from TRBV4-3 and TRBJ1-1, with D maybe TRBD1 (6 bases). V lost 0 bases, J lost 5 bases, and 16 bases lay in between. CDR3 length: 16 residues. Germline V gives CDR1 LGHNA, CDR2 YSLEER. The CDR3 protein is CASSQDSSGRGTEAFF. Here the CDR3 DNA reads TGCGCCAGCAGCCAAGATTCCTCGGGGAGGGGGACTGAAGCTTTCTTT.

The chain uses TRBV6-5 and TRBJ1-2; 7 bases align to TRBD1. CDR3 length: 15 residues. V dropped 1 base and J dropped 6; count of bases not matched to a gene: 8. The V gene's germline CDR1 is MNHEY and CDR2 SVGAGI. The CDR3 nucleotides are TGTGCCAGCAGTTACTATACAGGGGCATTGGATGGCTACACCTTC. This sequence encodes CASSYYTGALDGYTF.

This clone came up a few times. This chain uses TRBV10-3 with TRBJ1-1; the D is unclear. Germline CDR1 reads ENHRY; CDR2 reads SYGVKD. This CDR3 region has 14 residues. V was clipped by 2 bases and J by 2 bases, with 9 bases between them. Written as DNA, the CDR3 is TGTGCCATCAGTGAGGGGCAGGTAAACACTGAAGCTTTCTTT. It translates to CAISEGQVNTEAFF.

V usage is TRBV19 and J usage is TRBJ1-4, with 11 bases fitting TRBD1. J was trimmed by 7 bases and V by 5 bases; bases with no gene match: 12. Per the germline V gene, CDR1 is LNHDA and CDR2 is SQIVND (reference sequence). The CDR3 runs to 17 residues. The CDR3, as DNA: TGTGCCAGTAGTCCCACCGGGACAGGGGGGATACTTGAAAAACTGTTTTTT. Its protein is CASSPTGTGGILEKLFF.

This clone is medium-sized by share. The rearrangement links TRBV7-8 to TRBJ2-5; D is perhaps TRBD2 (5 bases). Trimming took off 4 bases at V and 5 bases at J, with 20 bases between the two ends. CDR1 is SGHVS and CDR2 is FQNEAQ in the germline V gene. This CDR3 has 16 amino acids. CDR3 amino acids: CASSYYMRLAWETQYF. CDR3 sequence (DNA): TGTGCCAGCAGCTATTATATGAGGCTAGCATGGGAGACCCAGTACTTC.